The subject of this entry is one T cell receptor beta chain. Its target is unknown. The CDR3 has 15 residues. Germline V lookup: CDR1 LGHNA, CDR2 YNFKEQ. This sample stems from a study of monozygotic twins with inflammatory bowel disease. The UMIs contained a 6-nucleotide sample barcode. They were added by template switching during cDNA synthesis. TCRdb reworked the 5' RACE reads into one entry per CDR3 protein, no DNA. The sample has approximately 300,000 distinct CDR3 sequences. Study observations and caveats: Healthy co-twins exceeded IBD patients in TCRbeta diversity as measured by inverse Simpson.

Blood, roughly 2.7 ml, was drawn per donor. Total RNA from whole blood was isolated with no T cell sorting. Specimen: blood. The genes are TRBV4-2 and TRBJ1-5; TCRdb gives TRBD1 as the D gene, but with no DNA this cannot be confirmed. The receptor comes from a human donor with ulcerative colitis or Crohn's disease, or a healthy co-twin of an affected twin (not recorded which). CDR3 residues: CASSQDGQITQPQHF.